The 17 T cell receptor beta chains below come from one sample, sequenced in a study of regulatory T cells in long-lasting Graves disease. Time point indicated: persistent/refractory GD, antithyroid drugs over 5 years with positive TRAb. The TCR library was made from RNA that had been extracted from PBMCs in TRIzol. Arm-PCR of CDR3 regions and iRepertoire HTBI primers were the basis on which TCR beta libraries were built. TCRdb used MiXCR to reprocess the multiplex PCR reads, holding one entry per CDR3 protein. The sample shows roughly 430,000 distinct CDR3 sequences, around a fifth of them seen only once. This sample comprised peripheral blood mononuclear cells (PBMCs), obtained when the disease was refractory, from a patient treated with antithyroid drugs. The receptors come from a female donor with Graves disease.

A note on this clonotype: This is likely a read error, given that the CDR3 carries no conserved phenylalanine or tryptophan at its end. The rearrangement uses TRBV19 and TRBJ1-2, with D possibly matching TRBD1 (5 bases). Trimming removed 7 bases from V and 4 bases from J, with 13 bases in between. In germline, CDR1 is LNHDA, CDR2 SQIVND (reference sequence). The CDR3 is 13 amino acids. The CDR3 is CASTWTLSYGYTL. The CDR3 DNA reads as TGTGCCAGTACCTGGACACTTAGCTATGGCTACACCCTC.

This clonotype was observed many times. The CDR3 nucleotides are TGCAGTGCTAGAGGAGAGACGCACCCCTACGAGCAGTACTTC. It codes for CSARGETHPYEQYF. The chain recombines TRBV20-1 with TRBJ2-7; D call uncertain. CDR3 length: 14 residues. The V end lost 1 base, the J end lost 2 bases, and 12 bases lay between the germline ends. Germline CDR1 and CDR2: DFQATT and SNEGSKA (reference sequence).

V usage is TRBV5-4 and J usage is TRBJ2-2; D is uncertain. CDR1 and CDR2 from the germline V gene are SGHNT and YYREEE (reference sequence). Trimming pared 0 bases from V and 1 base from J, leaving 10 bases between. This CDR3 contains 16 residues. CDR3 sequence reads: CASSLGHNKNTGELFF. For the CDR3, the DNA is TGTGCCAGCAGCTTGGGACACAACAAGAACACCGGGGAGCTGTTTTTT.

This clonotype was seen only a few times. The chain has TRBV24-1 and TRBJ1-1; D unresolved. This CDR3 contains 12 residues. V lost 5 bases to trimming and J lost 12 bases, with 15 bases between them. Looked up from germline, CDR1 is KGHDR and CDR2 is SFDVKD. The CDR3 sequence is CATSGYGEETFF. The CDR3 bases are TGTGCCACCAGTGGATACGGGGAGGAAACTTTCTTT.

The rearrangement uses TRBV5-4 and TRBJ2-7; D ambiguous. Germline V gene data show CDR1 as SGHNT and CDR2 as YYREEE (reference sequence). The CDR3 has 12 amino acids. The V and J ends lost 7 bases and 0 bases respectively, with 8 bases between them. As DNA, the CDR3 is TGTGCCAGCGTGGGCCACTCCTACGAGCAGTACTTC. Its protein is CASVGHSYEQYF.

This clonotype was recorded at least ten times. This chain joins TRBV28 and TRBJ1-1, with D tentatively TRBD1 (6 bases). The CDR3 is 15 residues long. Trimming pared 5 bases from V and 1 base from J, leaving 14 bases between. Germline V gives CDR1 MDHEN, CDR2 SYDVKM. CDR3 sequence: CASSPHQGRNTEAFF. In DNA form, the CDR3 reads TGTGCCAGCAGTCCCCACCAGGGGAGGAACACTGAAGCTTTCTTT.

This clonotype was recorded many times. The chain has TRBV29-1 and TRBJ2-2; a weak D match, TRBD2 (5 bases). There are 15 residues in the CDR3. Trimming shortened V by 3 bases and J by 1 base, and 12 bases separated the two germline ends. Germline CDR1 SQVTM, CDR2 ANQGSEA. The CDR3 coding sequence is TGCAGCGTTGAGAGCGGAGTTAAGAACACCGGGGAGCTGTTTTTT. This codes for CSVESGVKNTGELFF.

The table lists this clonotype with many counts. J is TRBJ2-2 and V is TRBV7-3, with D hard to call. The CDR3 sequence is 14 residues long. Trimming took off 3 bases at V and 0 bases at J, with 5 bases between the two ends. Germline lookup yields CDR1 SGHTA and CDR2 FQGTGA. CDR3 amino acids: CASSFLSNTGELFF. The CDR3 DNA is TGTGCCAGCAGCTTTCTTTCGAACACCGGGGAGCTGTTTTTT.

This clonotype was found many times. The chain links TRBV20-1 to TRBJ1-1; no firm D call. The V gene lost 0 bases and the J gene lost 3 bases, with 11 bases spanning the gap. Germline CDR1 is DFQATT and CDR2 is SNEGSKA (reference sequence). This CDR3 comprises 14 residues. Here the CDR3 DNA reads TGCAGTGCTAGAGAGGGCGGAATTCACACTGAAGCTTTCTTT. Translated, it gives CSAREGGIHTEAFF.

This clonotype was recorded many times. The V call is TRBV27, the J call TRBJ2-7, with TRBD1 matching 7 bases. Trimming took 7 bases from V and 3 from J; bases not matched to a gene: 18. The CDR3 length is 17 residues. CDR1 is MNHEY, CDR2 SMNVEV, per germline (reference sequence). CDR3 loop: CASTPWGPTGRNYEQYF. The CDR3 DNA reads TGTGCCAGCACCCCGTGGGGCCCGACAGGGAGAAACTACGAGCAGTACTTC.

This clonotype has more than one count but fewer than ten. The genes are TRBV5-1 and TRBJ2-7, with TRBD2 as a possible D gene (6 bases). Trimming cost V 0 bases and J 7 bases, with 14 bases left between them. Germline CDR1 and CDR2: SGHRS and YFSETQ. The CDR3 is made up of 14 amino acids. The CDR3 protein is CASSLVQGRGEQYF. The CDR3 coding sequence is TGCGCCAGCAGCTTGGTTCAGGGCCGGGGGGAGCAGTACTTC.

This clonotype was picked up many times. This rearrangement joins TRBV7-2 to TRBJ2-7, with 10 bases identical to TRBD2. The CDR3 is made up of 16 amino acids. Germline CDR1 is SGHTA and CDR2 is FQGNSA. Trimming at V came to 3 bases and at J to 7 bases, leaving 12 bases not matched to a gene. CDR3 bases: TGTGCCAGCAGCTTGACTAGCGGGTGGGCTACGAGGGAGCAGTACTTC. It is translated as CASSLTSGWATREQYF. Filled out from reference TRBV7-2 and TRBJ2-7, the complete variable domain reads GAGVSQSPSNKVTEKGKDVELRCDPISGHTALYWYRQSLGQGLEFLIYFQGNSAPDKSGLPSDRFSAERTGGSVSTLTIQRTQQEDSAVYLCASSLTSGWATREQYFGPGTRLTVT.

This clonotype was detected only once. The chain couples TRBV30 to TRBJ2-3; 8 positions agree with TRBD1. CDR3 length: 14 amino acids. Germline assignment: CDR1 GTSNPN and CDR2 SVGIG (reference sequence). Trimming removed 0 bases from V and 4 bases from J; junction bases left unmatched: 3. CDR3 region: CAWSVGQGADTQYF. CDR3 sequence (DNA): TGTGCCTGGAGTGTTGGACAGGGAGCAGATACGCAGTATTTT.

Worth noting for this clonotype: This likely came from a read error, as a far larger clone is one base away. The rearrangement uses TRBV28 and TRBJ2-4; 10 bases map to TRBD2. The length of the CDR3 is 14 residues. Germline lookup yields CDR1 MDHEN and CDR2 SYDVKM. The CDR3 loop reads CASSSGGVPYEQCF. In nucleotides, the CDR3 is TGTGCCAGCTCTAGCGGGGGTGTTCCCTACGAGCAGTGCTTC.

This clonotype was counted many times. CDR3 bases: TGCGCCAGCAGCTCCCCGGCTAGCCTCACCGGGGAGCTGTTTTTT. Its translation is CASSSPASLTGELFF. The V gene is TRBV5-1, the J gene TRBJ2-2; D may be TRBD2 (5 bases). The CDR3 totals 15 residues. Looked up from germline, CDR1 is SGHRS and CDR2 is YFSETQ. Trimming left V 3 bases short and J 4 bases short, with 13 bases between.

The genes are TRBV20-1 and TRBJ2-7, with a tentative D call TRBD2 (6 bases). V was pared by 4 bases and J by 3 bases, with 19 bases between. Germline values: CDR1 DFQATT, CDR2 SNEGSKA (reference sequence). CDR3 length: 15 amino acids. CDR3 DNA sequence: TGCAGTGCTAAGGCGGGAACACGGCCCGACTACGAGCAGTACTTC. Its translation is CSAKAGTRPDYEQYF.

The CDR3 sequence is CSVQGALGTEAFF. The CDR3, as DNA: TGCAGCGTACAGGGGGCGTTGGGCACTGAAGCTTTCTTT. This chain joins TRBV29-1 and TRBJ1-1; 9 bases match TRBD1. CDR3 length: 13 amino acids. Germline V gene sequence: CDR1 SQVTM, CDR2 ANQGSEA. The junction had 6 bases not matched to a gene; V was cut back by 6 bases and J by 4 bases.